Below, 24 T cell receptor beta chains from the same sample are listed, as sequenced in a study of CD8+ T cells in alopecia areata. cDNA prepared by RNA extraction and subsequent reverse transcription served as the template for sequencing. Data came from immunoSEQ multiplex PCR; TCRdb stores just in-frame clones and leaves some out. Singletons are absent from the sample, which has roughly 2,100 clones. Material for sequencing was lesional skin. The receptors stem from a C3H/HeJ mouse with alopecia areata. Mouse strain MHC haplotype: H2-k.

There are many counts of this clone. Genes here carry mouse names. The read terminates 4 residues ahead of where the CDR3 ends, so the germline J gene completes it. The V and J genes are TRBV1 and TRBJ2-1; TRBD2 matches at 9 bases. Trimming at V came to 3 bases and at J to 1 base, leaving 1 base not matched to a gene. The CDR3 length is 15 residues. Germline-derived CDR1 and CDR2 are NSQYPW and LRSPGD (reference sequence). The DNA read from the CDR3 is TGCACCTGCAGTGCCGGACTGGGGAACTATGCT. It codes for CTCSAGLGNYA. The whole CDR3 sequence is CTCSAGLGNYAEQFF.

The sample holds many counts of this clone. The gene names given are mouse names. The missing CDR3 end, 4 residues past where the read stops, is filled in from the germline J gene. The chain is built from TRBV1 and TRBJ2-7, with 10 positions matching TRBD2. Germline loops: CDR1 NSQYPW, CDR2 LRSPGD (reference sequence). The CDR3 loop spans 16 amino acids. CDR3 loop: CTCSADSGLGEYEQYF. Incomplete CDR3 DNA: TGCACCTGCAGTGCAGATTCAGGACTGGGGGAATAT.

By frequency in the sample, this clone is medium-sized. The TCRdb protein fails to match the DNA translation at residue 11; the protein reported here was translated from the DNA. These gene names are mouse names. From the germline J gene comes the end of the CDR3, since the read stops 3 residues before it. The chain employs TRBV19 and TRBJ1-6; 7 nucleotides line up with TRBD1. TRBJ1-6 is recorded as an ORF, its role being uncertain. V gave up 2 bases and J gave up 6 bases; unmatched junction bases: 2. The CDR3 contains 14 residues. Germline CDR1 FNHDT, CDR2 SITEND (reference sequence). This CDR3 reads CASSIDRVNSPLYF. CDR3 DNA (partial): TGTGCCAGCAGTATCGACAGGGTTAATTCGCCC.

This clone occurred many times. Mouse gene names and germline throughout. The read ends 4 residues early relative to the CDR3; the germline J gene fills the gap. This rearrangement joins TRBV12-1 to TRBJ2-4; TRBD2 matches at 9 bases. The CDR3 contains 15 residues. V was clipped by 0 bases and J by 2 bases; unmatched bases: 2. Per the germline V gene, CDR1 is SGHSN and CDR2 is HYEKVE. The CDR3 loop is CASSLDWGFQNTLYF. The part of the CDR3 DNA that was read is TGTGCCAGCTCTCTCGACTGGGGGTTTCAAAAC.

At least ten counts were recorded for this clone. The gene symbols are mouse symbols. The sequenced fragment ends 4 residues before the CDR3 boundary, so the rest is inferred from the germline J gene. The chain joins TRBV13-2 to TRBJ2-2; no clear D gene. The ends were cut back, 1 base at V and 4 bases at J, with 8 bases in the middle. Germline CDR1 NNHNN, CDR2 SYGAGS (reference sequence). The CDR3 extends over 14 amino acids. Incomplete CDR3 DNA: TGTGCCAGCGGTGATCGCAGGCCCACCGGG. The encoded protein is CASGDRRPTG. In full, the CDR3 reads CASGDRRPTGQLYF.

This clone has more than one count but fewer than ten. Gene names refer to mouse genes. The read terminates 4 residues ahead of where the CDR3 ends, so the germline J gene completes it. V is TRBV2 and J is TRBJ2-3; D perhaps matches TRBD2 (7 bases). V was trimmed by 0 bases and J by 3 bases, leaving 10 bases between them. The CDR3 contains 15 residues. The germline V gene has CDR1 LGHNA and CDR2 YSYQKL. CDR3 DNA, as far as it was read: TGTGCCAGCAGCCAAGACGGGGGGCGAGCAGAA. This codes for CASSQDGGRAE. The whole CDR3 sequence reads CASSQDGGRAETLYF.

This clone was detected many times. The germline and genes are mouse ones. The read gets to within 4 residues of the CDR3 end, and the germline J gene fills in the rest. The chain combines TRBV13-1 with TRBJ1-2; TRBD1 agrees at 8 bases. The CDR3 runs 15 residues. Trimming cost V 5 bases and J 4 bases; bases outside gene matches: 10. From germline, CDR1 is NSHNY and CDR2 SYGAGN. CDR3 protein: CASRPPGGEGSDYTF. The DNA read from the CDR3 is TGTGCCAGCAGGCCCCCAGGGGGCGAGGGCTCC.

This clone was seen at least ten times. Gene names and germline match the mouse. The CDR3 extends 4 residues past the end of the read, so its final part is completed from the germline J gene. V is TRBV19 and J is TRBJ2-7; TRBD2 aligns across 8 bases. Losses at the gene ends were 4 bases for V and 0 bases for J; bases not matched to a gene: 6. This CDR3 contains 15 residues. Germline-derived CDR1 and CDR2 are FNHDT and SITEND (reference sequence). The part of the CDR3 DNA that was read is TGTGCCAGCAGTCGACTGGGGAGGAGCTCCTAT. It specifies CASSRLGRSSY. The whole CDR3 sequence reads CASSRLGRSSYEQYF.

This clone was detected ten times or more. The germline and genes are mouse ones. The read terminates 4 residues before the CDR3 end, so the remaining end is supplied by the germline J gene. This sequence joins TRBV14 and TRBJ1-2, with D unclear. This CDR3 comprises 13 residues. Trimming took 1 base from V and 0 from J, leaving 4 bases between them. The V gene's germline CDR1 is SGHDT and CDR2 FRDEAV. The CDR3 is CASSFTTNSDYTF. CDR3 DNA, as far as it was read: TGTGCCAGCAGTTTCACTACAAACTCC.

This clone has a handful of counts. A read error likely explains this, since a far larger clone differs by one base. The gene names given are mouse names. Read sequence stops 4 residues before the CDR3 end, and the germline J gene provides the missing end. The V gene is TRBV19, the J gene TRBJ2-5; D perhaps matches TRBD2 (5 bases). The germline CDR1 and CDR2 sequences are FNHDT and SITEND (reference sequence). V lost 2 bases, J lost 2 bases, and 9 bases lay in between. The CDR3 is made up of 14 amino acids. CDR3 DNA, as far as it was read: TGTGCCAGCAGTATTTGGTGGGGCCAAGAC. This encodes CASSIWWGQD. The entire CDR3 protein is CASSIWWGQDTQYF.

This clone was seen a few times. Mouse gene names and germline throughout. Read sequence stops 4 residues before the CDR3 end, and the germline J gene provides the missing end. This chain uses TRBV12-2 with TRBJ2-5, with TRBD2 identical over 12 bases. Germline V gives CDR1 SGHLS, CDR2 HYDKME. This CDR3 region has 13 residues. CDR3 region: CASSTGGADTQYF. The part of the CDR3 DNA that was read is TGTGCCAGCTCGACTGGGGGGGCGGAC.

The table lists this clone with many counts. Genes and germline come from the mouse. The observed sequence ends 4 residues before the CDR3 terminus, with the missing tail filled in from the germline J gene. The rearrangement joins TRBV13-3 to TRBJ2-4, with D tentatively TRBD1 (6 bases). CDR1 is NNHDY and CDR2 is SYVADS in the germline V gene. The CDR3 consists of 15 residues. V lost 5 bases and J 0 bases, leaving 13 bases between the germline ends. The CDR3 sequence: CASSRRDTSQNTLYF. The CDR3 bases that were read are TGTGCCAGCAGCCGCCGGGACACAAGTCAAAAC.

There are many counts of this clone. The likely explanation is a read error, given a far larger clone one base away. These gene names are mouse names. The read terminates 4 residues before the CDR3 end, so the remaining end is supplied by the germline J gene. The J gene is TRBJ2-3, the V gene TRBV17, with TRBD1 matching over 9 bases. The CDR3 extends over 16 amino acids. V was clipped by 1 base and J by 0 bases; unmatched bases: 2. The germline V gene encodes CDR1 MNHDT and CDR2 YYDKIL. The CDR3 DNA, read in part, is TGTGCTAGCAGTAGAGTACAGGGGGCTAGTGCAGAA. Its translation: CASSRVQGASAE. The full CDR3 sequence reads CASSRVQGASAETLYF.

This clone is termed medium-sized. The genes and germline here are from mouse. The CDR3 extends 4 residues past the end of the read, so its final part is completed from the germline J gene. The rearrangement links TRBV19 to TRBJ1-1, with 7 bases identical to TRBD1. From germline, CDR1 is FNHDT and CDR2 SITEND (reference sequence). CDR3 length equals 14 residues. Trimming took 2 bases from V and 1 from J; bases not matched to a gene: 2. This CDR3 reads CASSMGDRNTEVFF. The CDR3 DNA, read in part, is TGTGCCAGCAGTATGGGGGACAGAAACACA.

This clone was recorded many times. Mouse germline and gene names are used. With the read ending 4 residues before the CDR3 end, the germline J gene is used to fill in that end. This chain uses TRBV19 with TRBJ2-1, with 10 positions matching TRBD2. CDR1 and CDR2 from the germline V gene are FNHDT and SITEND (reference sequence). This CDR3 spans 14 amino acids. The covered CDR3 bases are TGTGCCAGCAGTATCCGCTGGGGGGGCTCT. Translating gives CASSIRWGGS. In full, the CDR3 is CASSIRWGGSEQFF.

As regards this clone: Gene names are mouse gene names. From the germline J gene comes the end of the CDR3, since the read stops 4 residues before it. This chain uses TRBV16 with TRBJ1-2, with a possible D match to TRBD1 (6 bases). CDR1 SGHSA and CDR2 FRNQAP come from the germline V gene. CDR3 length: 15 amino acids. The sequenced part of the CDR3 DNA is TGTGCAAGCAGCTTAGAAAACTGGGGGGGCGGC. Its translation: CASSLENWGGG. The CDR3 in full is CASSLENWGGGDYTF. The entire variable domain, with the rest obtained from reference TRBV16 and TRBJ1-2, is as follows: NAGVIQTPRHKVTGKGQEATLWCEPISGHSAVFWYRQTIVQGLEFLTYFRNQAPIDDSGMPKERFSAQMPNQSHSTLKIQSTQPQDSAVYLCASSLENWGGGDYTFGSGTRLLVI.

This clone came up many times. Mouse names are used for the genes. The read is 4 residues too short to cover the CDR3 end, so that end is filled in from the germline J gene. This chain links TRBV16 with TRBJ2-1, with D possibly TRBD1 on 6 matching bases. CDR3 length: 14 amino acids. CDR1 and CDR2 from the germline V gene are SGHSA and FRNQAP. Trimming stripped 5 bases from V and 5 bases from J, with 13 bases between. The sequenced CDR3 bases are TGTGCAAGCAGCCCCATCGGGACAAATGCT. Translation: CASSPIGTNA. The CDR3 in its entirety is CASSPIGTNAEQFF.

This clone came up many times. The germline and genes are mouse ones. Read sequence stops 4 residues before the CDR3 end, and the germline J gene provides the missing end. This chain uses TRBV1 with TRBJ1-2, with 11 bases matching TRBD1. Germline V gene sequence: CDR1 NSQYPW, CDR2 LRSPGD (reference sequence). With 7 bases clipped from V and 3 bases from J, the junction kept 4 bases outside the gene matches. The CDR3 runs 14 residues. CDR3 DNA, as far as it was read: TGCACCTGCAAAAGGACAGGGGGCGACTCC. It is translated as CTCKRTGGDS. The complete CDR3 sequence is CTCKRTGGDSDYTF.

This clone has ten or more counts. Gene names and germline match the mouse. The CDR3 end falls 4 residues outside the read, so it is completed with the germline J gene. The chain joins TRBV13-1 to TRBJ2-4, with 7 bases lining up with TRBD2. CDR1 is NSHNY and CDR2 is SYGAGN in the germline V gene. The CDR3 runs 13 residues. CDR3 sequence reads: CASSDAGLNTLYF. CDR3 DNA, as far as it was read: TGTGCCAGCAGTGATGCGGGACTGAAC.

This clone was detected ten times or more. A far bigger clonotype differs at one base, so this is likely a read error. The gene symbols are mouse symbols. The read ends 4 residues before the CDR3 terminus; that terminus is restored from the germline J gene. This chain uses TRBV14 with TRBJ2-2; D is perhaps TRBD1 (6 bases). This CDR3 contains 16 residues. V lost 1 base to trimming and J lost 4 bases, with 14 bases between them. Per the germline V gene, CDR1 is SGHDT and CDR2 is FRDEAV. The CDR3 loop reads CASSFRPGVRTGQLYF. CDR3 DNA, as far as it was read: TGTGCCAGCAGTTTCCGGCCAGGGGTCCGCACCGGG.

To note about this clone: Gene names refer to mouse genes. The CDR3 goes on 4 residues after the read ends, and that part is filled in from the germline J gene. The chain carries TRBV13-3 and TRBJ1-4, with 7 bases that match TRBD1. This CDR3 spans 12 amino acids. CDR1 and CDR2 from the germline V gene are NNHDY and SYVADS. The CDR3: CASNDRAERLFF. The sequenced part of the CDR3 DNA is TGTGCCAGCAATGACAGGGCCGAA.

This clone was recorded many times. Gene names follow the mouse nomenclature. The CDR3 is cut off 4 residues early in the read; its end comes from the germline J gene. The chain has TRBV13-2 and TRBJ2-3; 10 bases align to TRBD2. The length of the CDR3 is 15 residues. The germline gives CDR1 NNHNN, CDR2 SYGAGS (reference sequence). The V and J ends lost 5 bases and 0 bases, in that order; junction bases with no gene match: 3. CDR3 DNA (partial): TGTGCCAGCGGGGACTGGGGGCCTAGTGCAGAA. Translated, it gives CASGDWGPSAE. The complete CDR3 reads CASGDWGPSAETLYF.

This clone has just a few counts. The protein in this entry is translated from the DNA; at residue 10 it differs from the protein listed in TCRdb. This may come from a read error, since a much larger clone is one base off. Each gene name is a mouse one. The CDR3 is cut off 3 residues early in the read; its end comes from the germline J gene. The V and J genes are TRBV13-2 and TRBJ1-6; D not resolved. TRBJ1-6 is marked as an open reading frame, function uncertain. CDR3 length: 13 residues. The V and J ends lost 7 bases and 5 bases respectively, with 10 bases between them. In germline, CDR1 is NNHNN, CDR2 SYGAGS (reference sequence). The chain's CDR3 is CASSINNNSPLYF. The sequenced part of the CDR3 DNA is TGTGCCAGCAGTATAAACAATAATTCGCCC.

This clone was found many times. Germline and genes here are mouse. The sequence runs out 4 residues before the end of the CDR3; the remainder is reconstructed from the germline J gene. This sequence joins TRBV13-1 and TRBJ1-4, with 7 nucleotides matching TRBD1. This CDR3 is 15 amino acids long. The germline V gene encodes CDR1 NSHNY and CDR2 SYGAGN. The junction had 4 bases not matched to a gene; V was cut back by 2 bases and J by 3 bases. The sequenced part of the CDR3 DNA is TGTGCCAGCAGTGAAGACAGGGAACCCAACGAA. Protein: CASSEDREPNE. The entire CDR3 protein reads CASSEDREPNERLFF.